This T cell receptor (beta chain) was sequenced in a study of breast tumors, draining lymph nodes, adjacent tissues. Study results and caveats: Luminal-like breast cancer showed significantly greater tumor-nontumor repertoire similarity than basal-like breast cancer did. Compared with lymph nodes, tumors were less diverse; compared with nontumor tissue, more. Data fit most tumor T cells coming from lymph node, expanding in tumor.

This clonotype was seen many times. Its antigen is not identified. Via MiXCR, TCRdb re-called the multiplex PCR reads, giving one row per CDR3 protein. Among about 24,000 distinct CDR3 sequences, 60% to 75% were seen once, and the ten largest hold 23%. J lost 4 bases, V lost 6 bases, and 5 bases had no gene match. The CDR3 runs to 14 residues. From germline, CDR1 is SQVTM and CDR2 ANQGSEA. This chain links TRBV29-1 with TRBJ2-5; 13 positions match TRBD2. The sequence was obtained from a female donor with breast cancer. Some clones in this sample may be carry-over from other donors' samples. The specimen sequenced was tumor-adjacent breast tissue. In DNA, the CDR3 is TGCAGCGTGACACTAGCGGGAGGGCCAGAGACCCAGTACTTC. This gives the protein CSVTLAGGPETQYF.